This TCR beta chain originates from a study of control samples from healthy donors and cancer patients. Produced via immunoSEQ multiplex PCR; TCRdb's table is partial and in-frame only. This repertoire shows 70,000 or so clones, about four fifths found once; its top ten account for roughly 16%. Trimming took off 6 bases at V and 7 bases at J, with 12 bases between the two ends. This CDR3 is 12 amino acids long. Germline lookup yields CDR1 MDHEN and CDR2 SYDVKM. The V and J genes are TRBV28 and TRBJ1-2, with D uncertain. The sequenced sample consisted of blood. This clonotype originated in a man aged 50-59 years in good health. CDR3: CASRVHEFGYTF. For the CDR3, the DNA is TGTGCCAGCAGGGTCCATGAGTTTGGCTACACCTTC.